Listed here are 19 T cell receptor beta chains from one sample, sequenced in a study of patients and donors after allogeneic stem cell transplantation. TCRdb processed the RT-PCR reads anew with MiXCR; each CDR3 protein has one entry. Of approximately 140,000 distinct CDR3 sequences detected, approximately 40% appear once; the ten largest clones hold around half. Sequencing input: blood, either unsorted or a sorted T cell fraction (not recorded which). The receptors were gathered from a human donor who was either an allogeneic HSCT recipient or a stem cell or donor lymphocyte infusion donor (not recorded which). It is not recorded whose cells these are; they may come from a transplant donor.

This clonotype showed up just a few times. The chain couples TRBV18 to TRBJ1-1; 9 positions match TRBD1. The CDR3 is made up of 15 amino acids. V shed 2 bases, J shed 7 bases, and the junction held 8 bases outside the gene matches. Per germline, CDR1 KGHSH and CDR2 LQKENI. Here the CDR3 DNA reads TGTGCCAGCTCACCATCCGGGACAGGGATGAGTGAAGCTTTCTTT. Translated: CASSPSGTGMSEAFF.

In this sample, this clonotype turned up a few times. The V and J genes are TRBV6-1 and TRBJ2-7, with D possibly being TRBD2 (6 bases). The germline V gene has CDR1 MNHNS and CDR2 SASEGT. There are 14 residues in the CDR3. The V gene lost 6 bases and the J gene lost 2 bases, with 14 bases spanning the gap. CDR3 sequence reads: CASSGRGMTYEQYF. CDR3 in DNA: TGTGCCAGCAGCGGACGGGGGATGACCTACGAGCAGTACTTC.

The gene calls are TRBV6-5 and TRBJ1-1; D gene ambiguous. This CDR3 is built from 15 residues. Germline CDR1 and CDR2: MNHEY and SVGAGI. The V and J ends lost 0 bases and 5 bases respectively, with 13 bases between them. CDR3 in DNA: TGTGCCAGCAGTTACTCCCCTAGCGGAGATACTGAAGCTTTCTTT. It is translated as CASSYSPSGDTEAFF.

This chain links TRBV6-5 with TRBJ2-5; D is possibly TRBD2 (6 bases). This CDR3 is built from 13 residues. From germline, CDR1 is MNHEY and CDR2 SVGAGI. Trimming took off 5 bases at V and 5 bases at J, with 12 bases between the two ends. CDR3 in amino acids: CASSPLLAETQYF. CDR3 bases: TGTGCCAGCAGTCCGCTCCTAGCGGAGACCCAGTACTTC.

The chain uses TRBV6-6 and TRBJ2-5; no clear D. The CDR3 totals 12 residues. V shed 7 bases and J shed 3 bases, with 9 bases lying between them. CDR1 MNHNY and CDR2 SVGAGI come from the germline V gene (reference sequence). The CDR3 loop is CASTHSEETQYF. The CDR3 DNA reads TGTGCCAGCACCCACTCGGAAGAGACCCAGTACTTC.

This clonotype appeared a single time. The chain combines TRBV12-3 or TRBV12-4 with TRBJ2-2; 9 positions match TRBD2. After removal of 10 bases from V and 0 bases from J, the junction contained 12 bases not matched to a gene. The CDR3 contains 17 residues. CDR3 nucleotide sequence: TGTGCCACCCGAGGGCTAGCGGGGATATCGAACACCGGGGAGCTGTTTTTT. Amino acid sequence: CATRGLAGISNTGELFF.

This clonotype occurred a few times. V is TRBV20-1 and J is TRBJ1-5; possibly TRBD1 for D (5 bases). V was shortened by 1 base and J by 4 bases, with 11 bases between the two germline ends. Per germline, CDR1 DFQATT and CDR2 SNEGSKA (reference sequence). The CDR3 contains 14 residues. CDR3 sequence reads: CSARGRGSNQPQHF. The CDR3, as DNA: TGCAGTGCTAGAGGAAGGGGATCTAATCAGCCCCAGCATTTT.

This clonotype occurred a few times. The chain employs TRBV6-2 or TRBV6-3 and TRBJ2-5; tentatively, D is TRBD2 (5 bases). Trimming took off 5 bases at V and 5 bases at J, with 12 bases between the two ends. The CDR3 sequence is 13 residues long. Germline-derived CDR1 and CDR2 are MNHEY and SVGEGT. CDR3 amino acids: CASSAVWEETQYF. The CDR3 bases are TGTGCCAGCAGTGCCGTTTGGGAGGAGACCCAGTACTTC.

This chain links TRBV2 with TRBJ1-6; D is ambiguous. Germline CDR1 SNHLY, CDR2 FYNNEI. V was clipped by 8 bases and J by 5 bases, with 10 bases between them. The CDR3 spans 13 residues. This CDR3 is CASGRDNNSPLHF. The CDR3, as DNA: TGTGCCAGCGGTCGCGACAATAATTCACCCCTCCACTTT.

CDR3 sequence (DNA): TGTGCCAGCAGCTTGATGGTAGACACCATATATTTT. Translated: CASSLMVDTIYF. The rearrangement joins TRBV11-2 to TRBJ1-3; D not certain. The germline V gene encodes CDR1 SGHAT and CDR2 FQNNGV. Trimming removed 3 bases at V and 8 bases at J, with 8 bases between. The length of the CDR3 is 12 residues. The full variable domain, in which reference TRBV11-2 and TRBJ1-3 provide the parts outside the CDR3, is EAGVAQSPRYKIIEKRQSVAFWCNPISGHATLYWYQQILGQGPKLLIQFQNNGVVDDSQLPKDRFSAERLKGVDSTLKIQPAKLEDSAVYLCASSLMVDTIYFGEGSWLTVV.

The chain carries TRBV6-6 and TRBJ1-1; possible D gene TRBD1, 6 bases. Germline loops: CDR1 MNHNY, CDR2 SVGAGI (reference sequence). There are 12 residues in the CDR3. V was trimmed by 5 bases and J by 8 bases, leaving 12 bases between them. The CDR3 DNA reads TGTGCCAGCAGTCCCACAGGGTTAGAAGCTTTCTTT. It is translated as CASSPTGLEAFF.

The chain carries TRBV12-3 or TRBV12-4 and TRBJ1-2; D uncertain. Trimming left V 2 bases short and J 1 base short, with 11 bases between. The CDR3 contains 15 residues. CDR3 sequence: CASSLRAGLNYGYTF. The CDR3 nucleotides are TGTGCCAGCAGTTTACGGGCCGGGCTTAACTATGGCTACACCTTC.

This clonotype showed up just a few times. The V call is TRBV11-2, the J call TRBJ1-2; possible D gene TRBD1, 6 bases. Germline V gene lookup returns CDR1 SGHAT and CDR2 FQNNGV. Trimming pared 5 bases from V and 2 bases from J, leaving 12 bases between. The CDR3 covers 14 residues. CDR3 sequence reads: CASSPLGQNYGYTF. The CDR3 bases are TGTGCCAGCAGCCCCCTCGGACAGAACTATGGCTACACCTTC.

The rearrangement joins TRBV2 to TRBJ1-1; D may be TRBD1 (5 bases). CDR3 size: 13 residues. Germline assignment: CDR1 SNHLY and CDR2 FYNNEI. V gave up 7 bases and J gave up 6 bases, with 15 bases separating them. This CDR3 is CASTAATGAEAFF. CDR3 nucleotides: TGTGCCAGCACCGCGGCCACGGGGGCTGAAGCTTTCTTT.

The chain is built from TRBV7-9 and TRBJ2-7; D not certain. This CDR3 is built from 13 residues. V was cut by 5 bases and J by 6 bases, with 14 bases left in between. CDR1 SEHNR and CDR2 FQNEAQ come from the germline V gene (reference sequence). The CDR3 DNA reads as TGTGCCAGCAGCCAGACTCCCAAGGCCGAGCAGTACTTC. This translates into CASSQTPKAEQYF.

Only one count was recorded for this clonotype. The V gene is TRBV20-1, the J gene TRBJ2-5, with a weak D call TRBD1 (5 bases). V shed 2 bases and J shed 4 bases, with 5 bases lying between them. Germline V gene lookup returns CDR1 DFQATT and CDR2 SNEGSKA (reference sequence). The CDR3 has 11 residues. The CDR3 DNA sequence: TGCAGTGCTAGAAGGGGAGAGACCCAGTACTTC. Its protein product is CSARRGETQYF.

CDR3 sequence: CASSPDRAKNIQYF. In DNA, the CDR3 is TGTGCCAGCAGCCCCGACAGGGCCAAAAACATTCAGTACTTC. The J gene is TRBJ2-4, the V gene TRBV7-3; tentatively, D is TRBD1 (6 bases). Trimming stripped 5 bases from V and 1 base from J, with 9 bases between. CDR3 size: 14 residues. Germline CDR1 SGHTA, CDR2 FQGTGA. Full variable domain (missing parts from reference TRBV7-3 and TRBJ2-4): GAGVSQTPSNKVTEKGKYVELRCDPISGHTALYWYRQSLGQGPEFLIYFQGTGAADDSGLPNDRFFAVRPEGSVSTLKIQRTERGDSAVYLCASSPDRAKNIQYFGAGTRLSVL.

In DNA form, the CDR3 reads TGTGCCACCAGCAGAGATTCAGGGGAAAAACTGTTTTTT. Its protein is CATSRDSGEKLFF. This chain connects TRBV15 to TRBJ1-4; tentatively, D is TRBD1 (5 bases). Germline CDR1 and CDR2: LNHNV and YYDKDF (reference sequence). Trimming shortened V by 0 bases and J by 8 bases, and 7 bases separated the two germline ends. The CDR3 consists of 13 residues.

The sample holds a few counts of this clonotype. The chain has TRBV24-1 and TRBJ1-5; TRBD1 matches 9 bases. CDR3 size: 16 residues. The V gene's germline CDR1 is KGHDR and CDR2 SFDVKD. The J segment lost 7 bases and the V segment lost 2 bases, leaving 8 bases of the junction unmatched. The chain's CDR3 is CATSDSQDRGDQPQHF. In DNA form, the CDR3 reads TGTGCCACCAGTGATTCCCAGGACAGGGGAGACCAGCCCCAGCATTTT.